These 23 T cell receptor beta chains were sequenced from one sample in a study of T-cell memory formation after mild COVID-19. TCRdb processed the 5' RACE reads anew with MiXCR; each CDR3 protein has one entry. The sample consists of over 150,000 distinct CDR3 sequences, over 20% of them appearing once. The sequencing sample was made of PBMCs or a T cell subset sorted from them (not recorded which). The origin of the receptors is an adult woman who had mild COVID-19 (a few samples of this study predate the infection). Cell type and time point are not known.

This chain connects TRBV5-6 to TRBJ2-5; D gene uncertain. The CDR3 extends over 15 amino acids. V was pared by 4 bases and J by 2 bases, with 15 bases between. Germline values: CDR1 SGHDT, CDR2 YYEEEE. In nucleotides, the CDR3 is TGTGCCAGCAGCCACTCCGTCCACTTACAAGAGACCCAGTACTTC. Its translation: CASSHSVHLQETQYF. Full variable domain (missing parts from reference TRBV5-6 and TRBJ2-5): DAGVTQSPTHLIKTRGQQVTLRCSPKSGHDTVSWYQQALGQGPQFIFQYYEEEERQRGNFPDRFSGHQFPNYSSELNVNALLLGDSALYLCASSHSVHLQETQYFGPGTRLLVL.

The chain recombines TRBV7-3 with TRBJ2-3; possibly TRBD1 for D (6 bases). The germline V gene has CDR1 SGHTA and CDR2 FQGTGA. Trimming left V 8 bases short and J 6 bases short, with 9 bases between. CDR3 size: 11 residues. This chain's CDR3 is CASQGSDTQYF. CDR3 sequence (DNA): TGTGCCAGCCAGGGGAGCGATACGCAGTATTTT.

J is TRBJ2-3 and V is TRBV5-6; tentatively, D is TRBD2 (5 bases). The germline CDR1 and CDR2 sequences are SGHDT and YYEEEE. Trimming shortened V by 3 bases and J by 2 bases, and 16 bases separated the two germline ends. This CDR3 spans 16 amino acids. The CDR3: CASSSDSRRYTDTQYF. DNA for the CDR3: TGTGCCAGCAGCTCGGACTCAAGGAGGTACACAGATACGCAGTATTTT.

The genes are TRBV6-1 and TRBJ1-4; 8 positions match TRBD1. In germline, CDR1 is MNHNS, CDR2 SASEGT. This CDR3 is built from 15 residues. Losses at the gene ends were 6 bases for V and 14 bases for J; bases not matched to a gene: 17. As DNA, the CDR3 is TGTGCCAGCAGGGACGGGGAGGGGGGACAGGTCGATCTGTTTTTT. Its protein product is CASRDGEGGQVDLFF.

This chain connects TRBV3-1 to TRBJ1-5; D not certain. The CDR3 sequence is 15 residues long. Germline CDR1 LGHDT, CDR2 YNNKEL (reference sequence). V shed 0 bases and J shed 0 bases, with 6 bases lying between them. The CDR3, as DNA: TGTGCCAGCAGCCAAGATGGGATTAGCAATCAGCCCCAGCATTTT. It encodes CASSQDGISNQPQHF.

This clonotype showed up just a few times. The chain couples TRBV4-1 to TRBJ2-1, with TRBD2 matching 7 bases. The ends lost 4 bases at V and 2 bases at J; junction bases unmatched: 8. Germline V CDR1 and CDR2: MGHRA, YSYEKL. This CDR3 contains 16 residues. Here the CDR3 DNA reads TGCGCCAGCAGCCCCTGGGGGGGGGATACCTACAATGAGCAGTTCTTC. Translation gives CASSPWGGDTYNEQFF.

This chain links TRBV7-9 with TRBJ2-3; TRBD2 matches at 9 bases. CDR1 and CDR2 from the germline V gene are SEHNR and FQNEAQ (reference sequence). Unmatched junction bases numbered 7, after V lost 4 bases and J lost 5 bases. CDR3 length: 15 residues. The CDR3 reads CASSSGLAWGDTQYF. As DNA, the CDR3 is TGTGCCAGCAGCTCCGGACTAGCGTGGGGAGATACGCAGTATTTT.

The chain combines TRBV5-1 with TRBJ2-1; 8 nucleotides align to TRBD1. The CDR3 covers 12 residues. CDR1 is SGHRS and CDR2 is YFSETQ in the germline V gene. The V gene end was trimmed by 4 bases and the J gene end by 15 bases; junction bases not matched to a gene: 9. CDR3: CASSPPGTGAFF. CDR3 DNA sequence: TGCGCCAGCAGCCCGCCCGGGACAGGAGCGTTCTTC.

The V call is TRBV7-9, the J call TRBJ1-2; 7 nucleotides align to TRBD1. Losses at the gene ends were 1 base for V and 4 bases for J; bases not matched to a gene: 12. The CDR3 covers 17 residues. In germline, CDR1 is SEHNR, CDR2 FQNEAQ (reference sequence). In DNA form, the CDR3 reads TGTGCCAGCAGCTTAGAGAGACAGGGACCAGCGTCCTATGGCTACACCTTC. This translates into CASSLERQGPASYGYTF.

This rearrangement joins TRBV7-9 to TRBJ2-1; 13 nucleotides line up with TRBD2. The CDR3 spans 16 residues. Germline loops: CDR1 SEHNR, CDR2 FQNEAQ (reference sequence). V shed 5 bases, J shed 4 bases, and the junction held 5 bases outside the gene matches. CDR3 protein: CASSNTSGRGYNEQFF. CDR3 DNA sequence: TGTGCCAGCAGCAATACTAGCGGGAGGGGTTACAATGAGCAGTTCTTC.

V gene TRBV6-2 or TRBV6-3 combines with J gene TRBJ2-1, with TRBD2 identical over 8 bases. The germline V gene has CDR1 MNHEY and CDR2 SVGEGT. The CDR3 runs 14 residues. Losses at the gene ends were 2 bases for V and 8 bases for J; bases not matched to a gene: 5. The CDR3 DNA is TGTGCCAGCAGTTACAAGCGGGGGTTTGATGAGCAGTTCTTC. Protein: CASSYKRGFDEQFF.

In this sample, this clonotype turned up a few times. The V and J genes are TRBV29-1 and TRBJ2-7; 10 bases agree with TRBD1. The CDR3 spans 14 residues. Germline CDR1 is SQVTM and CDR2 is ANQGSEA. Germline trimming cut 6 bases from V and 3 bases from J; bases unmatched to any gene: 8. The CDR3 sequence: CSVETGDRGYEQYF. The CDR3 nucleotides read TGCAGCGTCGAGACGGGGGACAGGGGCTACGAGCAGTACTTC.

The chain uses TRBV5-1 and TRBJ1-5; a weak D match, TRBD1 (5 bases). There are 14 residues in the CDR3. Trimming took off 0 bases at V and 7 bases at J, with 11 bases between the two ends. Germline assignment: CDR1 SGHRS and CDR2 YFSETQ. CDR3 region: CASSLGAGMQPQHF. CDR3 DNA sequence: TGCGCCAGCAGCTTGGGGGCAGGGATGCAGCCCCAGCATTTT.

There are a few counts of this clonotype. The rearrangement links TRBV6-5 to TRBJ1-2; 7 positions agree with TRBD1. The CDR3 has 17 amino acids. J lost 4 bases, V lost 4 bases, and 15 bases had no gene match. The V gene's germline CDR1 is MNHEY and CDR2 SVGAGI. DNA of the CDR3: TGTGCCAGCAGTTTCAGAGGTGGGGCAGGGGGTGGCTATGGCTACACCTTC. This encodes CASSFRGGAGGGYGYTF.

This chain connects TRBV7-9 to TRBJ2-1; D is perhaps TRBD1 or TRBD2 (6 bases each). The CDR3 contains 15 residues. Trimming stripped 5 bases from V and 6 bases from J, with 17 bases between. Germline CDR1 reads SEHNR; CDR2 reads FQNEAQ (reference sequence). The DNA for the CDR3 is TGTGCCAGCAGCAAGGATGGAGGGGGTTTCAATGAGCAGTTCTTC. Translating gives CASSKDGGGFNEQFF.

The V and J genes are TRBV4-1 and TRBJ1-1, with unresolved D. Trimming took off 0 bases at V and 3 bases at J, with 11 bases between the two ends. The CDR3 runs to 15 residues. CDR1 is MGHRA and CDR2 is YSYEKL in the germline V gene. The DNA of the CDR3 is TGCGCCAGCAGCCAAGACCCCGGTGACTACACTGAAGCTTTCTTT. Its translation: CASSQDPGDYTEAFF.

This chain links TRBV5-1 with TRBJ1-2, with 8 positions matching TRBD1. CDR3 length: 13 amino acids. Germline CDR1 SGHRS, CDR2 YFSETQ. With V trimmed by 4 bases and J by 6 bases, 5 bases remained unmatched. The CDR3 DNA sequence: TGCGCCAGCAGCCTACAGGGGGGAGATGGCTACACCTTC. It codes for CASSLQGGDGYTF.

This clonotype has more than one count but fewer than ten. This sequence joins TRBV4-1 and TRBJ1-2; D possibly corresponds to TRBD1 (5 bases). This CDR3 is built from 14 residues. From germline, CDR1 is MGHRA and CDR2 YSYEKL. The V and J ends lost 3 bases and 8 bases respectively, with 16 bases between them. CDR3 nucleotide sequence: TGCGCCAGCAGCCAGCCAGGGTGGACCCGCGGCTACACCTTC. It is translated as CASSQPGWTRGYTF.

This clonotype was seen a few times. This chain links TRBV5-1 with TRBJ2-1; D gene ambiguous. Germline values: CDR1 SGHRS, CDR2 YFSETQ. The CDR3 has 16 amino acids. V lost 1 base and J lost 8, with 19 bases in between. The CDR3 region is CASSLTGDGLWDEQFF. The DNA of the CDR3 is TGCGCCAGCAGCTTGACTGGGGATGGTCTTTGGGATGAGCAGTTCTTC.

The chain is built from TRBV7-9 and TRBJ2-3; D not certain. The germline gives CDR1 SEHNR, CDR2 FQNEAQ (reference sequence). Trimming pared 1 base from V and 4 bases from J, leaving 12 bases between. The length of the CDR3 is 15 residues. The CDR3 nucleotides are TGTGCCAGCAGCTTAGGTTTGGCAGATGCAGATACGCAGTATTTT. Translated, it gives CASSLGLADADTQYF.

Only a few counts were recorded for this clonotype. This sequence joins TRBV6-5 and TRBJ1-4, with D perhaps matching TRBD1 (6 bases). CDR1 MNHEY and CDR2 SVGAGI come from the germline V gene. The CDR3 runs 15 residues. The V and J ends lost 0 bases and 4 bases respectively, with 9 bases between them. CDR3 region: CASSYSDRRNEKLFF. The CDR3 DNA follows: TGTGCCAGCAGTTACTCGGACAGACGTAATGAAAAACTGTTTTTT.

The chain employs TRBV5-6 and TRBJ1-2; 8 nucleotides match TRBD1. The CDR3 length is 14 residues. CDR1 is SGHDT, CDR2 YYEEEE, per germline. The V segment lost 7 bases and the J segment 8 bases; nucleotides outside the gene matches: 13. The chain's CDR3 is CASGTRTGPRGYTF. The CDR3 coding sequence is TGTGCCAGCGGTACCCGGACAGGGCCCAGGGGCTACACCTTC.

This clonotype was counted a few times. J is TRBJ1-1 and V is TRBV20-1; perhaps TRBD1 as D (5 bases). Germline loops: CDR1 DFQATT, CDR2 SNEGSKA (reference sequence). This CDR3 contains 15 residues. V dropped 3 bases and J dropped 0 bases, with 14 bases sitting between them. CDR3 bases: TGCAGTGCTAGGGATAGACAGAGTATGAACACTGAAGCTTTCTTT. This gives the protein CSARDRQSMNTEAFF.